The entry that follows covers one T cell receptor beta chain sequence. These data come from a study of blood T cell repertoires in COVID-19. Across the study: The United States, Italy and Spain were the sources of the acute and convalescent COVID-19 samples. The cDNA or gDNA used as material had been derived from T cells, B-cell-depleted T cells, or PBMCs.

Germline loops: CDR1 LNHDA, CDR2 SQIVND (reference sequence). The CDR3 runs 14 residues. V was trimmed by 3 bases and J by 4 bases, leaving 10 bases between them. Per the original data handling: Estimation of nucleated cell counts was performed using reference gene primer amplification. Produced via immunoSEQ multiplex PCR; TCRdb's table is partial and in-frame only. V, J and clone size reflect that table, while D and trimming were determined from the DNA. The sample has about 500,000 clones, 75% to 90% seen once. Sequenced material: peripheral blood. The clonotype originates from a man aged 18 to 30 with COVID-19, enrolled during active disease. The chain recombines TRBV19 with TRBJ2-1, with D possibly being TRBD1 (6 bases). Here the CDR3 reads CASSMVGQYNEQFF. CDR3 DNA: TGTGCCAGTAGTATGGTCGGACAGTACAATGAGCAGTTCTTC.